This section outlines one T cell receptor (beta chain) sequence together with its context. Authors' analysis steps: Using reference gene primer amplification, nucleated cell counts were estimated. Here immunoSEQ multiplex PCR was the method, and the copy in TCRdb shows in-frame clones only, minus some. V, J and clone size are taken as reported in that table, and D and trimming were inferred from the DNA itself. The data show some 390,000 clones, with 70% to 90% seen just once and around 3% held by the top ten. The CDR3 runs to 16 residues. Trimming at V came to 5 bases and at J to 6 bases, leaving 13 bases not matched to a gene. Germline assignment: CDR1 SNHLY and CDR2 FYNNEI. This sample is part of a study of blood T cell repertoires in COVID-19. Whole-study context: PBMCs, B-cell-depleted T cells, or T cells were the source of the cDNA or gDNA that made up the material.

The J gene is TRBJ2-3, the V gene TRBV2; 8 positions agree with TRBD1. The specimen was peripheral blood. This clonotype originated in a human donor in a cohort sampled during active COVID-19. CDR3 in amino acids: CASSTPGTGPGDTQYF. The CDR3 coding sequence is TGTGCCAGCAGTACACCGGGGACAGGCCCGGGGGATACGCAGTATTTT.